This entry lists 30 T cell receptor beta chains sequenced from one sample in a study of T cells in Graves' hyperthyroidism and ophthalmopathy. Amplified TCR beta CDR3 regions came from RNA transcripts. The HTBI primer set was used in a first-round RT-PCR of the TCR CDR3. TCRdb re-derived calls from the multiplex PCR reads in MiXCR, one entry per CDR3 protein. The data contain approximately 95,000 distinct CDR3 sequences, roughly 39% of them singletons. Sequencing used peripheral blood or thyroid tissue (not recorded which). All receptors derive from a woman in her twenties or thirties with Graves' hyperthyroidism.

This clonotype was seen ten or more times. The chain carries TRBV5-8 and TRBJ1-1, with a tentative D call TRBD1 (5 bases). Germline values: CDR1 SGHTS, CDR2 YDEGEE. The CDR3 covers 14 residues. Trimming removed 1 base at V and 3 bases at J, with 10 bases between. Here the CDR3 DNA reads TGTGCCAGCAGCTTGTGGGGGTGGGACACTGAAGCTTTCTTT. Its translation: CASSLWGWDTEAFF. The whole variable domain, remainder taken from reference TRBV5-8 and TRBJ1-1, is EAGVTQSPTHLIKTRGQQATLRCSPISGHTSVYWYQQALGLGLQFLLWYDEGEERNRGNFPPRFSGRQFPNYSSELNVNALELEDSALYLCASSLWGWDTEAFFGQGTRLTVV.

V and J are TRBV7-9 and TRBJ2-7; 9 positions agree with TRBD1. Unmatched junction bases numbered 7, after V lost 3 bases and J lost 4 bases. Germline CDR1 is SEHNR and CDR2 is FQNEAQ (reference sequence). CDR3 length equals 15 residues. CDR3 in DNA: TGTGCCAGCAGCTTGACCAGGACAGGGGTATACGAGCAGTACTTC. This gives the protein CASSLTRTGVYEQYF.

This clonotype was detected once. The junction departs from germline at one end; a sequencing error may be responsible. J is TRBJ2-3 and V is TRBV15; maybe TRBD2 (6 bases). From germline, CDR1 is LNHNV and CDR2 YYDKDF (reference sequence). The CDR3 is 15 residues long. CDR3 nucleotides: TGTGCCACCAGCAGGGGGGGTCTCAGCACGGATACGCAGTATTTT. It is translated as CATSRGGLSTDTQYF. Combining the CDR3 with reference TRBV15 and TRBJ2-3 gives the whole variable domain DAMVIQNPRYQVTQFGKPVTLSCSQTLNHNVMYWYQQKSSQAPKLLFHYYDKDFNNEADTPDNFQSRRPNTSFCFLDIRSPGLGDTAMYLCATSRGGLSTDTQYFGPGTRLTVL.

This clonotype was found once. V and J are TRBV14 and TRBJ1-3; 7 bases are a match to TRBD1. V lost 3 bases, J lost 1 base, and 3 bases stayed unmatched. The germline V gene encodes CDR1 SGHDN and CDR2 FVKESK. This CDR3 has 15 amino acids. CDR3 DNA sequence: TGTGCCAGCAGCCAGGACAGGCGATCTGGAAACACCATATATTTT. It translates to CASSQDRRSGNTIYF.

This clonotype was seen at least ten times. The J gene is TRBJ1-2, the V gene TRBV5-1; weak D call: TRBD1 (5 bases). The CDR3 extends over 15 amino acids. V dropped 0 bases and J dropped 5 bases, with 14 bases sitting between them. CDR1 and CDR2 from the germline V gene are SGHRS and YFSETQ. Here the CDR3 DNA reads TGCGCCAGCAGCTTGGAGGGACTATCCGGTTATGGCTACACCTTC. This encodes CASSLEGLSGYGYTF.

This clonotype was detected many times. V and J are TRBV28 and TRBJ1-1; D is possibly TRBD1 (6 bases). Trimming left V 7 bases short and J 1 base short, with 10 bases between. The CDR3 runs to 13 residues. From germline, CDR1 is MDHEN and CDR2 SYDVKM. The CDR3, as DNA: TGTGCCAGCAACCCGACAGGGAACACTGAAGCTTTCTTT. This translates into CASNPTGNTEAFF.

About this clonotype itself: A read error may explain this, as a much larger clone is one base away. The chain couples TRBV5-1 to TRBJ2-7; maybe TRBD1 (6 bases). Germline V lookup: CDR1 SGHRS, CDR2 YFSETQ. The length of the CDR3 is 14 residues. CDR3 in amino acids: CASGFRGFSYEQYF. CDR3 DNA: TGCGCCAGCGGCTTCAGGGGCTTCTCCTACGAGCAGTACTTC.

This clonotype was seen only a few times. V and J are TRBV15 and TRBJ1-2, with 7 positions matching TRBD1. This CDR3 has 14 residues. Germline CDR1 LNHNV, CDR2 YYDKDF (reference sequence). V lost 3 bases, J lost 6 bases, and 7 bases stayed unmatched. The CDR3 here is CATSSPQGGDGYTF. In DNA, the CDR3 is TGTGCCACCAGCAGCCCCCAGGGGGGGGATGGCTACACCTTC.

The CDR3 DNA reads as TGTGCCAGCAGCCCCAGCTGGGGGCAGGCCAACGTCCTGACTTTC. It encodes CASSPSWGQANVLTF. The chain carries TRBV7-9 and TRBJ2-6, with D tentatively TRBD1 (6 bases). This CDR3 comprises 15 residues. Looked up from germline, CDR1 is SEHNR and CDR2 is FQNEAQ (reference sequence). The germline V and J ends were trimmed by 5 bases and 6 bases, with 14 bases remaining between them.

This clonotype came up many times. The rearrangement joins TRBV7-9 to TRBJ1-1; 7 nucleotides match TRBD1. This CDR3 is built from 13 residues. Germline CDR1 reads SEHNR; CDR2 reads FQNEAQ (reference sequence). The J segment lost 0 bases and the V segment lost 11 bases, leaving 6 bases of the junction unmatched. The CDR3 is CAGKGAMNTEAFF. DNA of the CDR3: TGTGCCGGCAAGGGGGCGATGAACACTGAAGCTTTCTTT.

In this sample, this clonotype turned up many times. The V gene is TRBV7-9, the J gene TRBJ2-6, with D unresolved. This CDR3 spans 14 amino acids. Germline CDR1 and CDR2: SEHNR and FQNEAQ (reference sequence). Trimming pared 5 bases from V and 0 bases from J, leaving 5 bases between. CDR3 residues: CASSLISGANVLTF. The CDR3 nucleotides are TGTGCCAGCAGCCTGATCTCTGGGGCCAACGTCCTGACTTTC.

The chain is built from TRBV28 and TRBJ1-1; D call uncertain. This CDR3 is built from 14 residues. In germline, CDR1 is MDHEN, CDR2 SYDVKM. The V end was cut by 4 bases, the J end by 0 bases, with 9 bases between. CDR3 region: CASSWGFVNTEAFF. CDR3 nucleotide sequence: TGTGCCAGCAGTTGGGGTTTTGTGAACACTGAAGCTTTCTTT.

Of note for this clonotype: An end of the junction differs from the germline gene, which may be a read error. The chain employs TRBV13 and TRBJ1-5; 9 bases are shared with TRBD1. This CDR3 region has 13 residues. CDR1 PRHDT and CDR2 FYEKMQ come from the germline V gene (reference sequence). CDR3 nucleotide sequence: TGTGCCAGCACCAGACAGGGGGGACAGCCCCAGCACTTT. Residues: CASTRQGGQPQHF. Variable domain in full (rest from reference TRBV13 and TRBJ1-5): AAGVIQSPRHLIKEKRETATLKCYPIPRHDTVYWYQQGPGQDPQFLISFYEKMQSDKGSIPDRFSAQQFSDYHSELNMSSLELGDSALYFCASTRQGGQPQHFGDGTRLSIL.

This clonotype was observed a handful of times. A single base separates this from a much larger clone, so it may be a read error. The chain uses TRBV11-2 and TRBJ2-5; D might be TRBD2 (7 bases). The CDR3 spans 15 residues. V was pared by 5 bases and J by 11 bases, with 24 bases between. Germline V gene sequence: CDR1 SGHAT, CDR2 FQNNGV. CDR3 nucleotides: TGTGCCAGCAGCCTCTGGGGGGGGGCAACCTACGTGCAGTACTTC. Its protein product is CASSLWGGATYVQYF.

This clonotype was counted ten times or more. The J gene is TRBJ2-5, the V gene TRBV7-3; D remains unclear. CDR3 length: 15 amino acids. Trimming left V 5 bases short and J 1 base short, with 14 bases between. Germline V lookup: CDR1 SGHTA, CDR2 FQGTGA. CDR3 nucleotide sequence: TGTGCCAGCAGCCGAAATAAGGGCGGCCAAGAGACCCAGTACTTC. Amino acids: CASSRNKGGQETQYF.

This clonotype has ten or more counts. J is TRBJ2-5 and V is TRBV7-2, with D possibly being TRBD2 (6 bases). Per germline, CDR1 SGHTA and CDR2 FQGNSA. The CDR3 is 14 amino acids. Trimming took 6 bases from V and 2 from J, leaving 13 bases between them. The CDR3 is CASSHGSRQETQYF. Written as DNA, the CDR3 is TGTGCCAGCAGTCACGGGAGCAGGCAAGAGACCCAGTACTTC.

This clonotype has at least ten counts. The chain carries TRBV7-2 and TRBJ2-7; 7 nucleotides align to TRBD1. Germline loops: CDR1 SGHTA, CDR2 FQGNSA. V lost 1 base and J lost 5; bases outside the gene matches: 14. The CDR3 spans 17 residues. The CDR3, as DNA: TGTGCCAGCAGCTTAGGGTTCAGGGGGAGTCGAATTGACGAGCAGTACTTC. Residues: CASSLGFRGSRIDEQYF.

This chain uses TRBV5-1 with TRBJ2-5; D gene uncertain. The CDR3 sequence is 12 residues long. In germline, CDR1 is SGHRS, CDR2 YFSETQ. Trimming removed 4 bases from V and 4 bases from J, with 8 bases in between. The chain's CDR3 is CASSEVAETQYF. The DNA of the CDR3 is TGCGCCAGCAGCGAAGTGGCAGAGACCCAGTACTTC.

This clonotype was observed at least ten times. The chain is built from TRBV6-5 and TRBJ1-4; no firm D call. Germline lookup yields CDR1 MNHEY and CDR2 SVGAGI. V shed 6 bases and J shed 2 bases, with 25 bases lying between them. This CDR3 is 19 amino acids long. The CDR3 protein is CASRIVDGRVLRTNEKLFF. CDR3 nucleotide sequence: TGTGCCAGCAGAATCGTCGACGGGAGGGTGCTAAGGACTAATGAAAAACTGTTTTTT.

On this clonotype: The junction differs from germline at one of its ends, possibly a read error. The chain joins TRBV20-1 to TRBJ2-7; D ambiguous. Germline CDR1 DFQATT, CDR2 SNEGSKA (reference sequence). The CDR3 contains 11 residues. In nucleotides, the CDR3 is TGCAGTGCAAGCCAATCCTACAAGCAGCACTTC. Its protein product is CSASQSYKQHF.

This clonotype was counted at least ten times. V is TRBV4-2 and J is TRBJ2-5, with D maybe TRBD2 (6 bases). With 1 base removed from V and 5 bases from J, the gap between germline ends came to 14 bases. The CDR3 has 15 amino acids. CDR1 and CDR2 from the germline V gene are LGHNA and YNFKEQ. The CDR3 spells CASSQGGGGGETQYF. The CDR3 DNA reads as TGTGCCAGCAGCCAAGGAGGAGGTGGAGGGGAGACCCAGTACTTC.

The sample holds a few counts of this clonotype. The chain uses TRBV7-6 and TRBJ1-2; tentatively, D is TRBD1 (5 bases). The CDR3 runs 14 residues. V lost 1 base and J 8 bases, leaving 14 bases between the germline ends. Germline CDR1 and CDR2: SGHVS and FNYEAQ. The CDR3: CASSLGVAQGGYTF. The CDR3, as DNA: TGTGCCAGCAGCTTAGGAGTGGCGCAGGGAGGCTACACCTTC.

The chain is built from TRBV19 and TRBJ1-1; D might be TRBD1 (6 bases). The V gene lost 3 bases and the J gene lost 1 base, with 15 bases spanning the gap. The CDR3 extends over 16 amino acids. The germline gives CDR1 LNHDA, CDR2 SQIVND (reference sequence). The CDR3 loop reads CASSIAGGATNTEAFF. The CDR3 bases are TGTGCCAGTAGTATTGCGGGGGGCGCCACGAACACTGAAGCTTTCTTT.

This rearrangement joins TRBV11-2 to TRBJ2-5; 11 bases are a match to TRBD2. The CDR3 contains 18 residues. V lost 3 bases to trimming and J lost 3 bases; unmatched junction nucleotides: 12. The V gene's germline CDR1 is SGHAT and CDR2 FQNNGV. This CDR3 is CASSFTTSGTNLKETQYF. CDR3 in DNA: TGTGCCAGCAGCTTTACGACTAGCGGGACGAACTTAAAAGAGACCCAGTACTTC.

This clonotype was observed at least ten times. The gene calls are TRBV6-6 and TRBJ1-5; possibly TRBD1 for D (5 bases). The CDR3 totals 15 residues. Trimming took 6 bases from V and 2 from J, leaving 14 bases between them. Germline assignment: CDR1 MNHNY and CDR2 SVGAGI (reference sequence). The CDR3 DNA reads as TGTGCCAGCAGGCCACTTGGGGGTGGCAATCAGCCCCAGCATTTT. This encodes CASRPLGGGNQPQHF.

The chain couples TRBV5-6 to TRBJ2-1; 13 nucleotides line up with TRBD2. The germline V gene encodes CDR1 SGHDT and CDR2 YYEEEE. V lost 7 bases, J lost 8 bases, and 12 bases stayed unmatched. The CDR3 totals 16 residues. CDR3 nucleotides: TGTGCCAGCTTACTACTAGCGGGAGGGCTCTTGGATGAGCAGTTCTTC. It encodes CASLLLAGGLLDEQFF.

V is TRBV25-1 and J is TRBJ1-6, with a tentative D call TRBD1 (5 bases). The germline CDR1 and CDR2 sequences are MGHDK and SYGVNS. The CDR3 has 15 residues. The germline V and J ends were trimmed by 1 base and 7 bases, with 11 bases remaining between them. The CDR3 here is CASSESGQYNSPLHF. The CDR3 bases are TGTGCCAGCAGTGAATCGGGGCAATACAATTCACCCCTCCACTTT.

This clonotype was recorded at least ten times. The rearrangement joins TRBV20-1 to TRBJ2-7; D perhaps matches TRBD2 (5 bases). V shed 5 bases and J shed 2 bases, with 16 bases lying between them. This CDR3 region has 14 residues. Germline values: CDR1 DFQATT, CDR2 SNEGSKA (reference sequence). Here the CDR3 reads CSAAGGPDPYEQYF. The CDR3 DNA is TGCAGTGCTGCCGGAGGTCCGGATCCCTACGAGCAGTACTTC.

This clonotype is labeled medium-sized. V gene TRBV11-1 combines with J gene TRBJ2-7, with D unclear. The CDR3 length is 13 residues. The V and J ends lost 5 bases and 2 bases respectively, with 10 bases between them. The germline CDR1 and CDR2 sequences are SGHAT and FQDESV (reference sequence). The CDR3 sequence: CASSEGKTYEQYF. The CDR3 DNA reads as TGTGCCAGCAGCGAAGGGAAAACCTACGAGCAGTACTTC.

This clonotype was recorded at least ten times. The gene calls are TRBV25-1 and TRBJ2-7; possibly TRBD1 for D (5 bases). This CDR3 contains 15 residues. Per germline, CDR1 MGHDK and CDR2 SYGVNS. Trimming stripped 8 bases from V and 3 bases from J, with 20 bases between. This chain's CDR3 is CASDEGAAKDYEQYF. The CDR3, as DNA: TGTGCCAGCGACGAAGGGGCAGCGAAAGACTACGAGCAGTACTTC.